A single sample is the source of the 16 T cell receptor beta chains below, sequenced in a study (dated by TCRdb to about 2016). The receptor library was made with RT-PCR. Sequencing was carried out with an Illumina MiSeq. TCRdb trimmed public reads at Q25 via fastp, called clones via MiXCR and kept in-frame beta chains. Rows with one shared CDR3 protein collapse into an entry with the most common genes and DNA. Recorded for this sample are more than 550,000 distinct CDR3 sequences; 13% to 15% of them occurred a single time. 3.6% of the sample belongs to the ten largest clones. Source material: memory CD4+ T cells from blood. Every receptor here comes from a female donor in good health, serving as a healthy control.

This clonotype was picked up a small number of times. Written as DNA, the CDR3 is TGTGCTAGTGCCCTGGACGATCAGCCCCAGCATTTT. Translating gives CASALDDQPQHF. The chain has TRBV12-5 and TRBJ1-5; the D is unclear. Trimming pared 7 bases from V and 5 bases from J, leaving 9 bases between. This CDR3 is 12 amino acids long. From germline, CDR1 is LGHNT and CDR2 FRNRAP.

This clonotype was recorded a few times. The chain couples TRBV28 to TRBJ2-3; D is unclear. Looked up from germline, CDR1 is MDHEN and CDR2 is SYDVKM. This CDR3 is built from 15 residues. Between the trimmed V and J ends, which lost 6 bases and 2 bases, there was a span of 15 bases. CDR3 loop: CASSSYPDATDTQYF. DNA of the CDR3: TGTGCCAGCAGCTCGTACCCGGACGCCACAGATACGCAGTATTTT.

This clonotype was counted at least ten times. The chain combines TRBV29-1 with TRBJ2-7; TRBD2 might be the D (6 bases). Germline CDR1 is SQVTM and CDR2 is ANQGSEA. This CDR3 spans 11 amino acids. Deletions cut 7 bases from V and 4 bases from J, with 11 bases between. CDR3: CSGGTAYEQYF. CDR3 nucleotides: TGCAGCGGCGGGACTGCGTACGAGCAGTACTTC.

This clonotype was detected many times. The genes are TRBV6-5 and TRBJ2-7; 11 nucleotides align to TRBD2. V was clipped by 0 bases and J by 0 bases; unmatched bases: 10. This CDR3 has 19 amino acids. The germline gives CDR1 MNHEY, CDR2 SVGAGI. Here the CDR3 DNA reads TGTGCCAGCAGTTACTCTGGCGGTAGCGGGAGGGCTTTCTCCTACGAGCAGTACTTC. It specifies CASSYSGGSGRAFSYEQYF.

A few counts support this clonotype. The genes are TRBV5-1 and TRBJ2-5; the D is unclear. This CDR3 is 13 amino acids long. Germline-derived CDR1 and CDR2 are SGHRS and YFSETQ. Trimming removed 4 bases from V and 5 bases from J, with 12 bases in between. CDR3 amino acids: CASSAETGETQYF. The CDR3, as DNA: TGCGCCAGCAGCGCGGAGACCGGGGAGACCCAGTACTTC.

This sequence joins TRBV6-2 or TRBV6-3 and TRBJ2-1; D ambiguous. Germline values: CDR1 MNHEY, CDR2 SVGEGT. Trimming left V 6 bases short and J 4 bases short, with 16 bases between. The CDR3 runs to 15 residues. CDR3 in amino acids: CASSPSAPGYNEQFF. The CDR3 DNA sequence: TGTGCCAGCAGCCCTTCGGCCCCAGGTTACAATGAGCAGTTCTTC.

This clonotype was detected many times. This rearrangement joins TRBV29-1 to TRBJ2-5, with 7 bases aligning to TRBD2. V lost 8 bases, J lost 4 bases, and 22 bases stayed unmatched. Looked up from germline, CDR1 is SQVTM and CDR2 is ANQGSEA. The CDR3 covers 17 residues. CDR3 DNA: TGCAGCAGTGTTAATAGTTTCGGGGGAGGGCGTGGAGAGACCCAGTACTTC. Translating it yields CSSVNSFGGGRGETQYF. Using reference TRBV29-1 and TRBJ2-5 for the parts outside the CDR3, the full variable domain is SAVISQKPSRDICQRGTSLTIQCQVDSQVTMMFWYRQQPGQSLTLIATANQGSEATYESGFVIDKFPISRPNLTFSTLTVSNMSPEDSSIYLCSSVNSFGGGRGETQYFGPGTRLLVL.

The table lists this clonotype with a few counts. The DNA of the CDR3 is TGTGCCTACACCCCGGGACAGGACCTCCTAGCGGAATACAATGAGCAGTTCTTC. Translation: CAYTPGQDLLAEYNEQFF. The rearrangement links TRBV10-3 to TRBJ2-1; maybe TRBD1 (8 bases). V gave up 11 bases and J gave up 4 bases, with 30 bases separating them. The V gene's germline CDR1 is ENHRY and CDR2 SYGVKD. The CDR3 covers 18 residues.

The CDR3 region is CSAPSSGNTIYF. CDR3 DNA: TGCAGTGCACCTTCCTCTGGAAACACCATATATTTT. The V and J genes are TRBV20-1 and TRBJ1-3; D remains unclear. Germline assignment: CDR1 DFQATT and CDR2 SNEGSKA (reference sequence). Trimming shortened V by 6 bases and J by 0 bases, and 6 bases separated the two germline ends. The CDR3 has 12 amino acids.

The chain joins TRBV5-4 to TRBJ1-2; possibly TRBD1 for D (5 bases). Germline CDR1 reads SGHNT; CDR2 reads YYREEE (reference sequence). Trimming pared 5 bases from V and 3 bases from J, leaving 11 bases between. The CDR3 extends over 13 amino acids. This CDR3 is CASRAGTDYGYTF. The CDR3 DNA is TGTGCCAGCAGGGCCGGGACGGACTATGGCTACACCTTC.

This clonotype appeared a few times. This chain joins TRBV27 and TRBJ2-7; D uncertain. The CDR3 contains 15 residues. Germline loops: CDR1 MNHEY, CDR2 SMNVEV (reference sequence). V lost 0 bases, J lost 0 bases, and 9 bases lay in between. CDR3 sequence reads: CASSLSYGGSYEQYF. Here the CDR3 DNA reads TGTGCCAGCAGTTTATCCTATGGCGGCTCCTACGAGCAGTACTTC.

The chain couples TRBV2 to TRBJ2-1; tentatively, D is TRBD2 (6 bases). From germline, CDR1 is SNHLY and CDR2 FYNNEI. This CDR3 is 13 amino acids long. V was cut by 8 bases and J by 6 bases, with 14 bases left in between. The CDR3 spells CASGTPPLNEQFF. CDR3 sequence (DNA): TGTGCCAGCGGGACTCCTCCCCTCAATGAGCAGTTCTTC.

This clonotype occurred many times. The V call is TRBV20-1, the J call TRBJ1-6; D gene ambiguous. Trimming cost V 0 bases and J 0 bases, with 9 bases left between them. Germline-derived CDR1 and CDR2 are DFQATT and SNEGSKA (reference sequence). The CDR3 contains 16 residues. The CDR3 sequence is CSARDRLVSYNSPLHF. The CDR3 DNA sequence: TGCAGTGCTAGAGATCGCTTGGTCTCCTATAATTCACCCCTCCACTTT.

This clonotype came up a few times. CDR3 coding DNA: TGTGCCAGCAGCTTAGAACAGGGTGGGACTGAAGCTTTCTTT. Its translation: CASSLEQGGTEAFF. The chain links TRBV7-9 to TRBJ1-1; a weak D match, TRBD1 (6 bases). CDR3 size: 14 residues. Germline loops: CDR1 SEHNR, CDR2 FQNEAQ (reference sequence). V shed 1 base and J shed 5 bases, with 11 bases lying between them. Full variable domain (outside the CDR3, taken from reference TRBV7-9 and TRBJ1-1): DTGVSQNPRHKITKRGQNVTFRCDPISEHNRLYWYRQTLGQGPEFLTYFQNEAQLEKSRLLSDRFSAERPKGSFSTLEIQRTEQGDSAMYLCASSLEQGGTEAFFGQGTRLTVV.

This clonotype was seen many times. V is TRBV29-1 and J is TRBJ2-1, with D maybe TRBD2 (6 bases). Trimming pared 7 bases from V and 3 bases from J, leaving 13 bases between. Looked up from germline, CDR1 is SQVTM and CDR2 is ANQGSEA. The CDR3 totals 13 residues. The CDR3, as DNA: TGCAGCGCTTCTAGCGACAACTACAATGAGCAGTTCTTC. This gives the protein CSASSDNYNEQFF.

This clonotype was detected only a few times. V usage is TRBV25-1 and J usage is TRBJ2-1, with a tentative D call TRBD1 (5 bases). Germline CDR1 MGHDK, CDR2 SYGVNS. The CDR3 contains 15 residues. The V gene lost 2 bases and the J gene lost 2 bases, with 10 bases spanning the gap. The CDR3 spells CASSERQGAYNEQFF. The DNA for the CDR3 is TGTGCCAGCAGTGAACGCCAGGGTGCCTACAATGAGCAGTTCTTC.